The clone carrying this T cell receptor (beta chain) was seen at least ten times. These data are taken from a study of regulatory T cells in long-lasting Graves disease. Time point meaning: persistent/refractory GD, antithyroid drugs over 5 years with positive TRAb. TCR sequences were obtained from RNA taken from PBMCs. Library construction for TCR beta used iRepertoire HTBI primers and Arm-PCR of CDR3 regions. TCRdb re-derived calls from the multiplex PCR reads in MiXCR, one entry per CDR3 protein. The sample has 350,000 to 500,000 distinct CDR3 sequences, around a fifth seen once; the top ten hold roughly 13%. The germline V gene has CDR1 MNHNS and CDR2 SASEGT. V was pared by 4 bases and J by 7 bases, with 22 bases between. The CDR3 covers 16 residues.

The chain uses TRBV6-1 and TRBJ2-5, with D perhaps TRBD1 (6 bases). The sequenced sample was peripheral blood mononuclear cells (PBMCs), obtained when the disease was refractory, from a patient treated with antithyroid drugs. The clonotype comes from a female donor with Graves disease. DNA of the CDR3: TGTGCCAGCAGTGCAATTCCCGGGACAACCGCGGGGACCCAGTACTTC. Translation: CASSAIPGTTAGTQYF.